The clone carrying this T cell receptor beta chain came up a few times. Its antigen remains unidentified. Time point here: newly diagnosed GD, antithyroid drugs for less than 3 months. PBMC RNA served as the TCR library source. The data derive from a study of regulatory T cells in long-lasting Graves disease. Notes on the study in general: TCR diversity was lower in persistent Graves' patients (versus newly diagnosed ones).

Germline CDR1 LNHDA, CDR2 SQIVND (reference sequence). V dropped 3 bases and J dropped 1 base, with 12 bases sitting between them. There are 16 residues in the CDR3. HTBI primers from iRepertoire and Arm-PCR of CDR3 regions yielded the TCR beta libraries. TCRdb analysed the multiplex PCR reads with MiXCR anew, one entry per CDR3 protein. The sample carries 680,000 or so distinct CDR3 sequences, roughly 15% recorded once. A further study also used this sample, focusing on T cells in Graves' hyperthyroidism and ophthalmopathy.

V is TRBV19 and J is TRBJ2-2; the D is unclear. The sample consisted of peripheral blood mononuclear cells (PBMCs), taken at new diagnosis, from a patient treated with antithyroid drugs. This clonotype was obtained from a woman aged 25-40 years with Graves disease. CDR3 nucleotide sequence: TGTGCCAGTAGTATCAAAGGTGGCAGGAACACCGGGGAGCTGTTTTTT. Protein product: CASSIKGGRNTGELFF.